The T cell receptor beta chain under discussion was sequenced for a study of identical twins. Study results and limitations: The study reached conclusions through statistical analysis that was cross-sectional, not following the same donors.

The CDR3 is 15 residues long. From germline, CDR1 is KGHDR and CDR2 SFDVKD. The junction had 5 bases not matched to a gene; V was cut back by 5 bases and J by 4 bases. TCRdb ran MiXCR on the 5' RACE reads and lists one entry per CDR3 protein. The repertoire holds about 900,000 distinct CDR3 sequences, with about 12% as singletons. This clonotype showed up many times. The antigen is undetermined. These records were also assigned to another study, of yellow fever vaccine responses in identical twins. From that study: Twins' vaccine T cell responses were reported to seem partly convergent and partly personalized.

The chain couples TRBV24-1 to TRBJ1-2; 11 positions agree with TRBD1. The TCR sequence derives from a woman under 30 in good health. The sequenced material came from PBMCs. The CDR3 sequence: CATSGPGQGGYGYTF. The CDR3 DNA follows: TGTGCCACCAGTGGTCCGGGACAGGGGGGCTATGGCTACACCTTC.